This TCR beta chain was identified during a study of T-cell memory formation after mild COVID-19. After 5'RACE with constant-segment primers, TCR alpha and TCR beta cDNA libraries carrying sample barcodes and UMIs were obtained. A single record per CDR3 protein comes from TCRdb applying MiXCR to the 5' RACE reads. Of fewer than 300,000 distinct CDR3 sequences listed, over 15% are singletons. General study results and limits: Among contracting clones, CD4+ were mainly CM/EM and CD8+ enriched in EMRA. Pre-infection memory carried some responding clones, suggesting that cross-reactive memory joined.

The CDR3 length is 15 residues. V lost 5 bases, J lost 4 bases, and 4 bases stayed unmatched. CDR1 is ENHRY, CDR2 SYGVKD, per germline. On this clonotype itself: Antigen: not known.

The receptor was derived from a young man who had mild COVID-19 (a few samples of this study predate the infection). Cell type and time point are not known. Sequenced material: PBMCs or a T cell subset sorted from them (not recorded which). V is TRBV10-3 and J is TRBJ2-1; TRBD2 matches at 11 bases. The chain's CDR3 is CAISSGLAGYNEQFF. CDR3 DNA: TGTGCCATCAGTTCCGGACTAGCGGGTTACAATGAGCAGTTCTTC.